This TCR beta chain was sequenced in a study of shared clonotypes between healthy human individuals. Genomic DNA per cell subset filled all wells of several immunoSEQ plates. TCRdb keeps only in-frame clones here, not all; method: immunoSEQ multiplex PCR. The profile shows some 1,400,000 clones, roughly 97% of them singletons. The CDR3 has 13 amino acids. Trimming removed 1 base at V and 5 bases at J, with 10 bases between. Germline V lookup: CDR1 SQVTM, CDR2 ANQGSEA. This receptor was taken from a man aged 25-45 years in good health. Sequencing was performed on naive CD4+ T cells sorted from blood. Subset given: CD45RA+ positively selected. The chain has TRBV29-1 and TRBJ2-3; D possibly matches TRBD1 or TRBD2 (5 bases each). CDR3 residues: CSVEAPGQDTQYF. The CDR3, as DNA: TGCAGCGTTGAAGCCCCGGGGCAAGATACGCAGTATTTT.